This is a list of T cell receptor beta chains from one sample in a study of blood T cells in healthy people across ages. TCRdb analysed the 5' RACE reads with MiXCR anew, one entry per CDR3 protein. The table lists 550,000 to 600,000 distinct CDR3 sequences, under 55% of them singletons. Specimen: blood. All receptors come from an elderly man in good health. Both conserved end residues are part of each CDR3. D genes are given only for firm matches. Part of the rows lack a size; the others show once, few, many or a class for expanded clones.

>TRBJ2-3|TRBD2|-|TRBV20-1
CSARRPREGRTDTQYF
TGCAGTGCTAGGCGGCCCCGGGAGGGCCGAACAGATACGCAGTATTTT
>TRBJ1-1|-|-|TRBV29-1
CSVVGATEAFF
TGCAGCGTTGTAGGGGCGACTGAAGCTTTCTTT
>TRBJ2-7|TRBD2|-|TRBV18
CASSPPISGRAYEQYF
TGTGCCAGCTCACCCCCAATAAGCGGGAGGGCCTACGAGCAGTACTTC
>TRBJ2-7|-|-|TRBV29-1
CSVVQRTYEQYF
TGCAGCGTTGTACAGCGCACCTACGAGCAGTACTTC
>TRBJ1-2|-|-|TRBV7-2
CASSLGSRVYYGYTF
TGTGCCAGCAGCTTAGGTAGCCGGGTCTACTATGGCTACACCTTC
>TRBJ2-7|-|few|TRBV5-6
CASRQNGVSYEQYF
TGTGCCAGCAGACAGAACGGGGTCTCCTACGAGCAGTACTTC
>TRBJ2-4|-|-|TRBV20-1
CSAREAGKNIQYF
TGCAGTGCTAGAGAGGCTGGCAAAAACATTCAGTACTTC
>TRBJ1-6|-|few|TRBV4-3
CASSQDYERSPLHF
TGCGCCAGCAGCCAAGATTATGAGCGGTCACCCCTCCACTTT
>TRBJ2-3|-|few|TRBV5-1
CASSFLVDTQYF
TGCGCCAGCAGCTTCCTCGTGGATACGCAGTATTTT
>TRBJ1-2|-|-|TRBV29-1
CSVEDLWGNYGYTF
TGCAGCGTTGAAGATTTATGGGGAAACTATGGCTACACCTTC
>TRBJ2-7|-|-|TRBV5-1
CASSRIHGSAGEQYF
TGCGCCAGCAGCAGGATCCACGGCTCGGCGGGGGAGCAGTACTTC
>TRBJ2-4|-|few|TRBV6-2/TRBV6-3
CASSRGGSGGLKNIQYF
TGTGCCAGCAGTCGAGGGGGCTCGGGAGGACTTAAAAACATTCAGTACTTC
>TRBJ1-2|-|-|TRBV28
CASSSIGLTEGYGYTF
TGTGCCAGCAGTTCAATCGGCCTAACCGAGGGCTATGGCTACACCTTC
>TRBJ2-3|TRBD2|-|TRBV7-2
CASSPTSGSDTQYF
TGTGCCAGCAGCCCGACTAGCGGGAGCGATACGCAGTATTTT
>TRBJ2-2|TRBD1|-|TRBV29-1
CSFRGRGAGELFF
TGCAGCTTCAGGGGGCGGGGAGCCGGGGAGCTGTTTTTT
>TRBJ2-1|TRBD2|-|TRBV5-1
CASSLSGGAQNEQFF
TGCGCCAGCAGCCTCAGCGGGGGGGCCCAAAATGAGCAGTTCTTC
>TRBJ2-7|-|few|TRBV5-1
CASTPAGAKVYEQYF
TGCGCCAGCACCCCCGCGGGGGCAAAAGTCTACGAGCAGTACTTC
>TRBJ2-7|-|-|TRBV20-1
CSALLPGRDYEQYF
TGCAGTGCCCTCTTACCCGGCAGAGACTACGAGCAGTATTTC
>TRBJ2-3|TRBD2|-|TRBV27
CASSLLATSGSTDTQYF
TGTGCCAGCAGTCTGTTAGCGACTAGCGGGAGCACAGATACGCAGTATTTT
>TRBJ2-2|-|many|TRBV6-5
CASRPPATANTGELFF
TGTGCCAGCAGACCGCCGGCCACTGCGAACACCGGGGAGCTGTTTTTT
>TRBJ2-1|TRBD2|few|TRBV11-2
CASSSVAGTSNEQFF
TGTGCCAGCAGCTCCGTAGCGGGAACGAGCAATGAGCAGTTCTTC
>TRBJ2-5|-|-|TRBV29-1
CSVIGLQETQYF
TGCAGCGTCATCGGACTTCAAGAGACCCAGTACTTC
>TRBJ1-1|-|few|TRBV7-2
CASSPHSEAEAFF
TGTGCCAGCAGCCCGCACTCTGAGGCGGAAGCTTTCTTT
>TRBJ2-1|-|-|TRBV7-9
CASSFGRADNEQFF
TGTGCCAGCAGCTTCGGCAGGGCCGACAATGAGCAGTTCTTC
>TRBJ2-5|-|-|TRBV4-3
CASSQSLGPQTQYF
TGCGCCAGCAGCCAATCCCTAGGGCCACAGACCCAGTACTTC
>TRBJ2-2|-|-|TRBV6-2/TRBV6-3
CASTLAQAGTGELFF
TGTGCCAGCACCCTTGCCCAAGCGGGCACCGGGGAGCTGTTTTTT
>TRBJ2-2|-|-|TRBV7-3
CASSLKGVNTGELFF
TGTGCCAGCAGCTTAAAAGGGGTGAACACCGGGGAGCTGTTTTTT
>TRBJ2-3|-|few|TRBV2
CASAQGGKTDTQYF
TGTGCCAGCGCCCAAGGAGGGAAAACAGATACGCAGTATTTT